These 16 T cell receptor beta chains originate from one sample sequenced in a study of cytomegalovirus exposure and HLA in healthy donors. The PCR had 60 Vbeta and 13 Jbeta primers. Clones were sequenced by immunoSEQ multiplex PCR, and TCRdb holds only the in-frame ones, with some missing. The sample lists under 140,000 clones, around 86% occurring once. Sequences were obtained from PBMCs. The origin of the receptors is a man aged 35 to 55 in good health and CMV-seronegative.

V is TRBV5-5 and J is TRBJ1-1; D remains ambiguous. V lost 2 bases and J lost 11, with 13 bases in between. CDR1 and CDR2 (germline): SGHKS, YYEKEE (reference sequence). This CDR3 is built from 12 residues. Here the CDR3 reads CASSFVRDEAFF. CDR3 bases: TGTGCCAGCAGCTTTGTGAGGGATGAGGCTTTCTTT.

This clone was seen just once. The chain has TRBV28 and TRBJ1-1; D gene uncertain. Trimming took 1 base from V and 3 from J, leaving 9 bases between them. Germline V gene lookup returns CDR1 MDHEN and CDR2 SYDVKM. The CDR3 contains 14 residues. DNA for the CDR3: TGTGCCAGCAGTTTATCTGGCAGGTACACTGAAGCTTTCTTT. Its translation is CASSLSGRYTEAFF. The variable domain in full, with the rest retrieved from reference TRBV28 and TRBJ1-1, is DVKVTQSSRYLVKRTGEKVFLECVQDMDHENMFWYRQDPGLGLRLIYFSYDVKMKEKGDIPEGYSVSREKKERFSLILESASTNQTSMYLCASSLSGRYTEAFFGQGTRLTVV.

This chain connects TRBV6-5 to TRBJ2-7, with TRBD1 matching 9 bases. This CDR3 spans 14 amino acids. V lost 7 bases and J lost 1; bases outside the gene matches: 5. Germline CDR1 MNHEY, CDR2 SVGAGI. This chain's CDR3 is CASMRGTGSYEQYF. In DNA, the CDR3 is TGTGCCAGCATGAGGGGGACAGGGTCCTACGAGCAGTACTTC.

This chain joins TRBV5-1 and TRBJ2-1; 8 nucleotides match TRBD1. This CDR3 comprises 15 residues. Trimming at V came to 4 bases and at J to 3 bases, leaving 6 bases not matched to a gene. Germline values: CDR1 SGHRS, CDR2 YFSETQ. The CDR3 loop is CASSGTTGDYNEQFF. CDR3 in DNA: TGCGCCAGCAGCGGGACGACAGGGGACTACAATGAGCAGTTCTTC.

This chain links TRBV18 with TRBJ2-7, with TRBD1 as a possible D gene (6 bases). From germline, CDR1 is KGHSH and CDR2 LQKENI. The CDR3 covers 14 residues. V was trimmed by 4 bases and J by 3 bases, leaving 13 bases between them. The CDR3 protein is CASSRTRGDYEQYF. CDR3 nucleotide sequence: TGTGCCAGCTCACGAACCAGGGGCGACTACGAGCAGTACTTC.

V and J are TRBV14 and TRBJ2-6; 8 nucleotides agree with TRBD1. J gave up 8 bases and V 1 base, and 1 base lay outside the gene matches. This CDR3 has 14 amino acids. Germline V gene lookup returns CDR1 SGHDN and CDR2 FVKESK. The CDR3 sequence: CASSQGTGTNVLTF. The CDR3, as DNA: TGTGCCAGCAGCCAAGGGACAGGGACCAACGTCCTGACTTTC.

This clone occurred a few times. The chain is built from TRBV5-1 and TRBJ1-2, with D uncertain. The CDR3 contains 16 residues. Trimming removed 4 bases from V and 2 bases from J, with 18 bases in between. Germline V lookup: CDR1 SGHRS, CDR2 YFSETQ. CDR3 protein: CASSPLEVTGNYGYTF. The CDR3 DNA follows: TGCGCCAGCAGCCCGCTTGAGGTGACGGGGAACTATGGCTACACCTTC.

A single count supports this clone. V is TRBV30 and J is TRBJ1-2; 7 bases map to TRBD1. The CDR3 length is 15 residues. V shed 0 bases, J shed 4 bases, and the junction held 8 bases outside the gene matches. From germline, CDR1 is GTSNPN and CDR2 SVGIG (reference sequence). The CDR3 is CAWSVGGRGSYGYTF. CDR3 sequence (DNA): TGTGCCTGGAGTGTAGGGGGCAGGGGAAGCTATGGCTACACCTTC.

In nucleotides, the CDR3 is TGTGCCAGCAGCGTAGCTCATGAGCAGTTCTTC. It translates to CASSVAHEQFF. The V gene is TRBV9, the J gene TRBJ2-1, with unresolved D. This CDR3 has 11 amino acids. V lost 0 bases, J lost 8 bases, and 3 bases lay in between. Germline values: CDR1 SGDLS, CDR2 YYNGEE.

The rearrangement links TRBV6-1 to TRBJ2-7, with 7 bases fitting TRBD1. This CDR3 spans 12 amino acids. Germline CDR1 MNHNS, CDR2 SASEGT. V shed 10 bases, J shed 2 bases, and the junction held 5 bases outside the gene matches. The CDR3: CATWTGTYEQYF. In nucleotides, the CDR3 is TGTGCCACCTGGACAGGAACCTACGAGCAGTACTTC.

The chain joins TRBV6-5 to TRBJ2-1, with 7 bases matching TRBD2. The CDR3 covers 14 residues. CDR1 is MNHEY and CDR2 is SVGAGI in the germline V gene. The ends lost 7 bases at V and 3 bases at J; junction bases unmatched: 6. The CDR3 nucleotides are TGTGCCAGCACCCACGGGGGGAACTACAATGAGCAGTTCTTC. Amino acid sequence: CASTHGGNYNEQFF.

This sequence joins TRBV7-9 and TRBJ1-3, with D uncertain. The V and J ends lost 5 bases and 4 bases respectively, with 18 bases between them. In germline, CDR1 is SEHNR, CDR2 FQNEAQ (reference sequence). This CDR3 comprises 16 residues. The CDR3 DNA is TGTGCCAGCAGCCGCATGGGAGATACAGCAGGAAACACCATATATTTT. It is translated as CASSRMGDTAGNTIYF.

The chain carries TRBV5-1 and TRBJ2-3; D is possibly TRBD1 (6 bases). V dropped 3 bases and J dropped 4 bases, with 18 bases sitting between them. This CDR3 comprises 16 residues. Germline V gene lookup returns CDR1 SGHRS and CDR2 YFSETQ. As DNA, the CDR3 is TGCGCCAGCAGCTCCGGCCTCGGGCCAGGGGCAGATACGCAGTATTTT. This gives the protein CASSSGLGPGADTQYF.

This clone has just a few counts. The V gene is TRBV5-6, the J gene TRBJ2-3; D might be TRBD2 (6 bases). V lost 4 bases and J lost 7, with 13 bases in between. Germline V gene sequence: CDR1 SGHDT, CDR2 YYEEEE. The CDR3 totals 13 residues. The CDR3 bases are TGTGCCAGCAGCCACTTCGCGGGGAATACGCAGTATTTT. Its protein product is CASSHFAGNTQYF.

This rearrangement joins TRBV5-1 to TRBJ1-3; possible D gene TRBD1, 5 bases. Germline CDR1 SGHRS, CDR2 YFSETQ. V was pared by 0 bases and J by 2 bases, with 21 bases between. The CDR3 consists of 19 residues. The CDR3 DNA reads TGCGCCAGCAGCTTGGAGGGGATCTTGGGGGGAAGTGCTGGAAACACCATATATTTT. Encoded protein: CASSLEGILGGSAGNTIYF.

This chain links TRBV7-2 with TRBJ2-7, with TRBD2 identical over 14 bases. J gave up 1 base and V 5 bases, and 10 bases lay outside the gene matches. This CDR3 contains 18 residues. Germline V lookup: CDR1 SGHTA, CDR2 FQGNSA. CDR3 residues: CASSPLVGLAGVSYEQYF. CDR3 sequence (DNA): TGTGCCAGCAGCCCCCTCGTGGGACTAGCGGGGGTGTCCTACGAGCAGTACTTC.